These T cell receptor beta chains were read from a single sample in a study of glioma-infiltrating T cells. TCRdb used MiXCR to reprocess the multiplex PCR reads, holding one entry per CDR3 protein. The sample carries 150,000 or so distinct CDR3 sequences, 39% recorded once. Sequenced input: glioma tissue, nonneoplastic brain tissue, or PBMCs (not recorded which). The source is a human donor with low-grade glioma or glioblastoma, undergoing nonglioma brain surgery, or in good health (not recorded which). The CDR3 runs from the conserved cysteine through the conserved F or W. D genes are given only for firm matches. For some rows the clone size is stated as once, few or many, or as a class when expanded; others skip it.

clone size: NA; V gene: TRBV20-1; D gene: TRBD2; J gene: TRBJ2-1; CDR3 DNA: TGCAGTGCCTCCCCAAGGCTAGCGGCCTTAGGGGAGCAGTTCTTC; CDR3 protein: CSASPRLAALGEQFF
clone size: NA; V gene: TRBV11-2; D gene: NA; J gene: TRBJ1-1; CDR3 DNA: TGTGCCAGCAGCATAACGACAAACACTGAAGCTTTCTTT; CDR3 protein: CASSITTNTEAFF
clone size: NA; V gene: TRBV28; D gene: NA; J gene: TRBJ2-7; CDR3 DNA: TGTGCCAGCCTCCTCCAGGGCCACGAGCAGTACTTC; CDR3 protein: CASLLQGHEQYF
clone size: NA; V gene: TRBV12-5; D gene: NA; J gene: TRBJ1-5; CDR3 DNA: TGTGCTAGTGGTTCCGTGGAGAGCAATCAGCCCCAGCATTTT; CDR3 protein: CASGSVESNQPQHF
clone size: few; V gene: TRBV20-1; D gene: TRBD1; J gene: TRBJ1-1; CDR3 DNA: TGCAGTGCTAATGGGGGACAGCTGAACACTGAAGCTTTCTTT; CDR3 protein: CSANGGQLNTEAFF
clone size: NA; V gene: TRBV3-1; D gene: NA; J gene: TRBJ2-7; CDR3 DNA: TGTGCCAGCAGCCAAGACCCCCCGGAGCAGTACTTC; CDR3 protein: CASSQDPPEQYF
clone size: NA; V gene: TRBV27; D gene: NA; J gene: TRBJ2-2; CDR3 DNA: TGTGCCAGCAGTTTTGAGGGTATCACTACCGGGGAGCCGTTTTTT; CDR3 protein: CASSFEGITTGEPFF
clone size: NA; V gene: TRBV2; D gene: NA; J gene: TRBJ2-1; CDR3 DNA: TGTGCCAGCAGTGATCGGGGAAAAGGGTCCTACAATGAGCAGTTCTTC; CDR3 protein: CASSDRGKGSYNEQFF
clone size: NA; V gene: TRBV20-1; D gene: TRBD2; J gene: TRBJ2-2; CDR3 DNA: TGCAGTGCTAGTACTAGCGGGAGGGCCGGCACCGGGGAGCTGTTCTTT; CDR3 protein: CSASTSGRAGTGELFF
clone size: few; V gene: TRBV27; D gene: NA; J gene: TRBJ2-5; CDR3 DNA: TGTGCCAGCTGGGACCAACAAGAGACCCAGTACTTC; CDR3 protein: CASWDQQETQYF
clone size: NA; V gene: TRBV6-6; D gene: TRBD1; J gene: TRBJ1-3; CDR3 DNA: TGTGCCAGCAGTTACCCTGCTTGGGGACAGGGGGGAGGGGGAAACACCATATATTTT; CDR3 protein: CASSYPAWGQGGGGNTIYF
clone size: few; V gene: TRBV6-1; D gene: NA; J gene: TRBJ2-3; CDR3 DNA: TGTGCCAGCAGTGTACAGGGTTTCGCAGATACGCAGTATTTT; CDR3 protein: CASSVQGFADTQYF
clone size: NA; V gene: TRBV18; D gene: TRBD1; J gene: TRBJ2-7; CDR3 DNA: TGTGCCAGCTCAGACGGGACAGGTGCGTCCTACGAGCAGTACTTC; CDR3 protein: CASSDGTGASYEQYF
clone size: few; V gene: TRBV24-1; D gene: NA; J gene: TRBJ2-7; CDR3 DNA: TGTGCCACCAGTGATGAGTGGTCTTACGAGCAGTACTTC; CDR3 protein: CATSDEWSYEQYF
clone size: once; V gene: TRBV18; D gene: NA; J gene: TRBJ2-3; CDR3 DNA: TGTGCCAGCTCACCACCGCTGGGTCTAGCAACAGATACGCAGTATTTT; CDR3 protein: CASSPPLGLATDTQYF
clone size: few; V gene: TRBV10-2; D gene: NA; J gene: TRBJ2-1; CDR3 DNA: TGCGCCAGCAGTGAGGGCAGGATAGGCGAGCAGTTCTTC; CDR3 protein: CASSEGRIGEQFF
clone size: NA; V gene: TRBV11-2; D gene: NA; J gene: TRBJ2-3; CDR3 DNA: TGTGCCAGCAGCGTGGGAGACCGGGATACGCAGTATTTT; CDR3 protein: CASSVGDRDTQYF
clone size: NA; V gene: TRBV7-2; D gene: TRBD2; J gene: TRBJ2-7; CDR3 DNA: TGTGCCAGCAGCCAGCAAACAACTTTGGGGGGGAGAGACGAGCAGTACTTC; CDR3 protein: CASSQQTTLGGRDEQYF
clone size: NA; V gene: TRBV7-2; D gene: NA; J gene: TRBJ2-1; CDR3 DNA: TGTGCCAGCAGCTTAGTTGGGGCCAGTAATGAGCAGTTCTTC; CDR3 protein: CASSLVGASNEQFF
clone size: NA; V gene: TRBV5-1; D gene: TRBD1; J gene: TRBJ2-7; CDR3 DNA: TGCGCCAGCAGCCTCGGACAGGGTGGGGGCGAGCAGTACTTC; CDR3 protein: CASSLGQGGGEQYF
clone size: few; V gene: TRBV27; D gene: TRBD2; J gene: TRBJ2-1; CDR3 DNA: TGTGCCAGCAGCCTGCACCTAGCGGGCGGCCACAATGAGCAGTTCTTC; CDR3 protein: CASSLHLAGGHNEQFF
clone size: NA; V gene: TRBV18; D gene: NA; J gene: TRBJ2-3; CDR3 DNA: TGTGCCAGCTCACCATCGATCATAGGCACAGATACGAAGTATTTT; CDR3 protein: CASSPSIIGTDTKYF
clone size: few; V gene: TRBV7-3; D gene: TRBD2; J gene: TRBJ2-1; CDR3 DNA: TGTGCCAGCAGCTCAGCGGGACTAGGCTCCAATGAGCAGTTCTTC; CDR3 protein: CASSSAGLGSNEQFF
clone size: NA; V gene: TRBV2; D gene: NA; J gene: TRBJ2-4; CDR3 DNA: TGTGCCAGCAGTTTTGACTCCCAGCTGTACTTC; CDR3 protein: CASSFDSQLYF
clone size: NA; V gene: TRBV6-1; D gene: NA; J gene: TRBJ1-2; CDR3 DNA: TGTGCCAGCAGTCAGACACCTAACTATGGCTACACCTTC; CDR3 protein: CASSQTPNYGYTF
clone size: few; V gene: TRBV4-1; D gene: NA; J gene: TRBJ1-4; CDR3 DNA: TGCGCCAGCAGCCAAGGTCGACCCCAATGGAGAACTAATGAAAAACTGTTTTTT; CDR3 protein: CASSQGRPQWRTNEKLFF
clone size: NA; V gene: TRBV2; D gene: NA; J gene: TRBJ1-4; CDR3 DNA: TGTGCCAGCTGTCTGCGACCTAATGAAAAACTGTTTTTT; CDR3 protein: CASCLRPNEKLFF
clone size: NA; V gene: TRBV28; D gene: NA; J gene: TRBJ2-5; CDR3 DNA: TGTGCCAGCAGTGCTATTCTTCCAATAGGGCGACAAGAGACCCAGTACTTC; CDR3 protein: CASSAILPIGRQETQYF
clone size: NA; V gene: TRBV27; D gene: NA; J gene: TRBJ1-1; CDR3 DNA: TGTGCCAGCACCACCACGGGGGGCGCGAACACTGAAGCTTTCTTT; CDR3 protein: CASTTTGGANTEAFF
clone size: NA; V gene: TRBV7-2; D gene: NA; J gene: TRBJ1-3; CDR3 DNA: TGTGCCAGCAGTGCGGACAGCCATTCTGAAAACACCATATATTTT; CDR3 protein: CASSADSHSENTIYF
clone size: NA; V gene: TRBV2; D gene: NA; J gene: TRBJ2-3; CDR3 DNA: TGTGCCAGCGGGGTACGGGAGTCAGATACGCAGTATTTT; CDR3 protein: CASGVRESDTQYF
clone size: NA; V gene: TRBV6-1; D gene: TRBD2; J gene: TRBJ2-1; CDR3 DNA: TGTGCCAGCAGCTTGGGACTAGCGGGATCCAATGAGCAGTTCTTC; CDR3 protein: CASSLGLAGSNEQFF
clone size: NA; V gene: TRBV18; D gene: NA; J gene: TRBJ1-1; CDR3 DNA: TGTGCCAGCTCACCAACATTAGGACGGATGAACACTGAAGCTTTCTTT; CDR3 protein: CASSPTLGRMNTEAFF
clone size: NA; V gene: TRBV7-9; D gene: NA; J gene: TRBJ1-1; CDR3 DNA: TGTGCCAGCAGCAGAGACAGCACTGAAGCTTTCTTT; CDR3 protein: CASSRDSTEAFF
clone size: NA; V gene: TRBV20-1; D gene: NA; J gene: TRBJ2-5; CDR3 DNA: TGCAGTGCAGAACAGGGTATTCAAGAGACCCAGTACTTC; CDR3 protein: CSAEQGIQETQYF
clone size: NA; V gene: TRBV20-1; D gene: NA; J gene: TRBJ1-5; CDR3 DNA: TGCAGTGCTAGAGATCCGAATAGCAATCAGCCCCAGCATTTT; CDR3 protein: CSARDPNSNQPQHF
clone size: few; V gene: TRBV7-2; D gene: NA; J gene: TRBJ2-1; CDR3 DNA: TGTGCCAGCAGCCCTCGAAGATACAATGAGCAGTTCTTC; CDR3 protein: CASSPRRYNEQFF
clone size: NA; V gene: TRBV6-5; D gene: TRBD1; J gene: TRBJ2-1; CDR3 DNA: TGTGCCACTCGAAAACAGGGGGGCGGATACAATGAGCAGTTCTTC; CDR3 protein: CATRKQGGGYNEQFF
clone size: NA; V gene: TRBV4-1; D gene: NA; J gene: TRBJ1-2; CDR3 DNA: TGCGCCAGCAGCCAAGAGTCGTCCCTCTATGGCTACACCTTC; CDR3 protein: CASSQESSLYGYTF
clone size: NA; V gene: TRBV2; D gene: NA; J gene: TRBJ2-7; CDR3 DNA: TGTGCCAGCAGGACGGCTCCCGGCGGGGAGCAGTACTTC; CDR3 protein: CASRTAPGGEQYF
clone size: many; V gene: TRBV6-1; D gene: NA; J gene: TRBJ2-7; CDR3 DNA: TGTGCCAGCCGGGACTCCCGAACCCACGAGCAGTACTTC; CDR3 protein: CASRDSRTHEQYF
clone size: few; V gene: TRBV7-8; D gene: TRBD2; J gene: TRBJ2-1; CDR3 DNA: TGTGCCAGCAGCTTGTCCGGGACTAGCCCCAATGAGCAGTTCTTC; CDR3 protein: CASSLSGTSPNEQFF
clone size: once; V gene: TRBV12-3/TRBV12-4; D gene: NA; J gene: TRBJ1-4; CDR3 DNA: TGTGCCAGCAGTTTTACCCAAGGAAGAAAACTGTTTTTT; CDR3 protein: CASSFTQGRKLFF
clone size: NA; V gene: TRBV20-1; D gene: NA; J gene: TRBJ2-3; CDR3 DNA: TGCAGTGCTAGAGATCAGGGAGCGGGTGGGGCAGATACGCAGTATTTT; CDR3 protein: CSARDQGAGGADTQYF
clone size: few; V gene: TRBV20-1; D gene: TRBD1; J gene: TRBJ1-2; CDR3 DNA: TGCAGTGCTAGTTGGACAGGTCGGGCTAACTATGGCTACACCTTC; CDR3 protein: CSASWTGRANYGYTF
clone size: NA; V gene: TRBV6-4; D gene: TRBD2; J gene: TRBJ2-3; CDR3 DNA: TGTGCCAGCAGTTCTAGCGGGAGGCAACGCACAGATACGCAGTATTTT; CDR3 protein: CASSSSGRQRTDTQYF
clone size: NA; V gene: TRBV20-1; D gene: NA; J gene: TRBJ2-1; CDR3 DNA: TGCAGTGTAGGGGACAATGAGCAGTTCTTC; CDR3 protein: CSVGDNEQFF
clone size: few; V gene: TRBV15; D gene: NA; J gene: TRBJ1-1; CDR3 DNA: TGTGCCACCAGCCAGACGGGCGGGGACACTGAAGCTTTCTTT; CDR3 protein: CATSQTGGDTEAFF
clone size: NA; V gene: TRBV4-1; D gene: TRBD1; J gene: TRBJ1-2; CDR3 DNA: TGCGCCAGCAGCCAACCGGGGACAGGGGACCGCTATGGCTACACCTTC; CDR3 protein: CASSQPGTGDRYGYTF
clone size: few; V gene: TRBV20-1; D gene: TRBD2; J gene: TRBJ2-5; CDR3 DNA: TGCAGTGCTAGACCTGGACTAGCGGCACAAGAGACCCAGTACTTC; CDR3 protein: CSARPGLAAQETQYF
clone size: few; V gene: TRBV6-2/TRBV6-3; D gene: NA; J gene: TRBJ2-1; CDR3 DNA: TGTGCCAGCAGTTTCCAGCCCCCGGGGATCAAGTACAATGAGCAGTTCTTC; CDR3 protein: CASSFQPPGIKYNEQFF
clone size: NA; V gene: TRBV29-1; D gene: TRBD1; J gene: TRBJ1-1; CDR3 DNA: TGCAGCGTTCCGGGACAGGGGGCTCTTGAAGCTTTCTTT; CDR3 protein: CSVPGQGALEAFF
clone size: NA; V gene: TRBV25-1; D gene: NA; J gene: TRBJ2-5; CDR3 DNA: TGTGCCAGCAGTGAGATGGACGTGACGGGGACCCAGTACTTC; CDR3 protein: CASSEMDVTGTQYF
clone size: NA; V gene: TRBV6-6; D gene: NA; J gene: TRBJ1-2; CDR3 DNA: TGTGCCAGCAGTTACTCGATCCAGGGTTCCTATGGCTACACCTTC; CDR3 protein: CASSYSIQGSYGYTF
clone size: NA; V gene: TRBV5-1; D gene: NA; J gene: TRBJ1-5; CDR3 DNA: TGCGCCAGCAGCCTGGATGGAGGAAATCAGCCCCAGCATTTT; CDR3 protein: CASSLDGGNQPQHF
clone size: NA; V gene: TRBV6-1; D gene: NA; J gene: TRBJ2-1; CDR3 DNA: TGTGCCGGCAGGTTAACATTGGGGCCTATTGAGCAGTTCTTC; CDR3 protein: CAGRLTLGPIEQFF
clone size: many; V gene: TRBV12-3/TRBV12-4; D gene: NA; J gene: TRBJ1-1; CDR3 DNA: TGTGCCAGCAGTTTACAGGACTCCGGAGCTTTCTTT; CDR3 protein: CASSLQDSGAFF
clone size: NA; V gene: TRBV6-5; D gene: NA; J gene: TRBJ2-1; CDR3 DNA: TGTGCCAGCAGTGGACCTCAGGGTTTAGGCGGTCGGCAGTTCTTC; CDR3 protein: CASSGPQGLGGRQFF
clone size: NA; V gene: TRBV5-1; D gene: TRBD1; J gene: TRBJ1-2; CDR3 DNA: TGCGCCAGCAGCCCCGGACAGGCGACTATGGGCTATGGCTACACCTTC; CDR3 protein: CASSPGQATMGYGYTF